This TCR beta chain was retrieved from a study of identical twins. The germline V gene encodes CDR1 SQVTM and CDR2 ANQGSEA. The CDR3 consists of 10 residues. The ends were cut back, 7 bases at V and 12 bases at J, with 13 bases in the middle. This clonotype has more than one count but fewer than ten. As yet, its antigen is unknown. The cDNA had a unique molecular identifier and a template-switch universal primer site. TCRdb used MiXCR to reprocess the 5' RACE reads, holding one entry per CDR3 protein. The table lists around 1.7 million distinct CDR3 sequences, under 35% of them singletons. Study results and limitations: Cross-sectional statistics underpinned the conclusions; the same donors were not followed. Potential partial confounding of zero-insertion analyses by invariant MAIT and iNKT cells was noted. Shared out-of-frame alpha sequences (those common to twins) showed excess low generation probability.

Input material: cord blood. The source of this sequence is a newborn girl in good health. The chain recombines TRBV29-1 with TRBJ2-1, with D unclear. The CDR3 DNA follows: TGCAGCGCTGGAGAACTTTTGCAGTTCTTC. The encoded protein is CSAGELLQFF.